The 27 T cell receptor beta chains below come from one sample, sequenced in a study of control samples from healthy donors and cancer patients. The data were produced by immunoSEQ multiplex PCR, yet TCRdb's version contains in-frame clones alone and is incomplete. The sample has some 71,000 clones, roughly nine tenths seen once. The sample was PBMCs. The receptors derive from a man aged 60 to 75 with lung cancer.

This chain connects TRBV24-1 to TRBJ1-1; D is undetermined. V shed 5 bases and J shed 9 bases, with 18 bases lying between them. Germline CDR1 reads KGHDR; CDR2 reads SFDVKD. This CDR3 comprises 14 residues. CDR3 sequence (DNA): TGTGCCACCAGTGTATCGGCTGAGGCAGGAAAAGCTTTCTTT. Translation: CATSVSAEAGKAFF.

The chain is built from TRBV18 and TRBJ1-1; 7 nucleotides match TRBD1. The junction had 12 bases not matched to a gene; V was cut back by 0 bases and J by 5 bases. CDR3 length: 17 residues. Germline CDR1 is KGHSH and CDR2 is LQKENI. The CDR3 spells CASSPPTGTVRRTEAFF. The CDR3 nucleotides are TGTGCCAGCTCACCACCGACAGGGACGGTGAGGAGGACTGAAGCTTTCTTT.

The V gene is TRBV11-2, the J gene TRBJ2-3; no definite D call. Germline V gives CDR1 SGHAT, CDR2 FQNNGV. This CDR3 has 11 amino acids. V was pared by 6 bases and J by 5 bases, with 6 bases between. In DNA, the CDR3 is TGTGCCAGCAGGTCCGTAGATACGCAGTATTTT. Encoded protein: CASRSVDTQYF.

The rearrangement uses TRBV5-6 and TRBJ1-1; 12 bases align to TRBD1. V was clipped by 1 base and J by 2 bases; unmatched bases: 3. The CDR3 length is 16 residues. CDR1 and CDR2 (germline): SGHDT, YYEEEE. The CDR3 sequence is CASSLLGQGANTEAFF. Written as DNA, the CDR3 is TGTGCCAGCAGCTTGCTGGGACAGGGGGCAAACACTGAAGCTTTCTTT.

The V call is TRBV6-1, the J call TRBJ1-5; D ambiguous. In germline, CDR1 is MNHNS, CDR2 SASEGT. The CDR3 is 16 amino acids. Trimming removed 2 bases at V and 7 bases at J, with 18 bases between. CDR3 nucleotides: TGTGCCAGCAGTGAAACTAGGGTTCGGCCCGGGCAGCCCCAGCATTTT. It is translated as CASSETRVRPGQPQHF.

The chain links TRBV2 to TRBJ1-6; TRBD1 matches at 9 bases. Trimming removed 2 bases from V and 4 bases from J; junction bases left unmatched: 9. CDR1 SNHLY and CDR2 FYNNEI come from the germline V gene. This CDR3 is 18 amino acids long. This chain's CDR3 is CASSELWDRDGYNSPLHF. The CDR3 DNA reads TGTGCCAGCAGTGAATTGTGGGACAGGGATGGGTATAATTCACCCCTCCACTTT.

The V gene is TRBV6-2 or TRBV6-3, the J gene TRBJ1-5; weak D call: TRBD1 (6 bases). This CDR3 has 16 amino acids. The germline V gene encodes CDR1 MNHEY and CDR2 SVGEGT. Trimming cost V 6 bases and J 3 bases, with 18 bases left between them. This chain's CDR3 is CASSTPKTGYNQPQHF. CDR3 coding DNA: TGTGCCAGCAGCACCCCTAAAACAGGGTACAATCAGCCCCAGCATTTT.

The chain uses TRBV15 and TRBJ2-1; 8 nucleotides line up with TRBD2. Trimming took 5 bases from V and 7 from J; bases not matched to a gene: 19. This CDR3 contains 18 residues. CDR1 is LNHNV and CDR2 is YYDKDF in the germline V gene (reference sequence). In DNA form, the CDR3 reads TGTGCCACCAGCCGGGGGGAGGCGGGGGGCCGATCGGAGAATGAGCAGTTCTTC. Translated, it gives CATSRGEAGGRSENEQFF.

This chain connects TRBV25-1 to TRBJ1-2, with TRBD1 matching 7 bases. Trimming cost V 10 bases and J 3 bases; bases outside gene matches: 8. CDR3 size: 13 residues. The germline V gene encodes CDR1 MGHDK and CDR2 SYGVNS. The CDR3 DNA follows: TGTGCCATGCTAGGGGGCAGGGACTATGGCTACACCTTC. It codes for CAMLGGRDYGYTF.

The chain combines TRBV25-1 with TRBJ1-1, with 7 bases that match TRBD1. This CDR3 is 13 amino acids long. Trimming cost V 1 base and J 8 bases; bases outside gene matches: 4. Germline CDR1 MGHDK, CDR2 SYGVNS. CDR3 DNA: TGTGCCAGCAGTGAATTTCTGACAGGGGAAGCTTTCTTT. Its translation: CASSEFLTGEAFF.

The chain couples TRBV6-1 to TRBJ1-2; D might be TRBD1 (5 bases). V lost 1 base and J lost 1, with 19 bases in between. Germline CDR1 reads MNHNS; CDR2 reads SASEGT. This CDR3 is 18 amino acids long. The chain's CDR3 is CASSEVVGGGLGNYGYTF. The CDR3 region has the DNA TGTGCCAGCAGTGAAGTCGTGGGGGGGGGTTTGGGTAACTATGGCTACACCTTC.

V usage is TRBV6-5 and J usage is TRBJ1-2, with 7 bases lining up with TRBD1. The CDR3 has 14 amino acids. Trimming removed 4 bases from V and 6 bases from J; junction bases left unmatched: 8. Per germline, CDR1 MNHEY and CDR2 SVGAGI. The CDR3 nucleotides are TGTGCCAGCAGTTTGCCGGGACAGACTAATGGCTACACCTTC. Translation: CASSLPGQTNGYTF.

V gene TRBV3-1 (or the pseudogene TRBV3-2) combines with J gene TRBJ2-3, with TRBD2 matching over 14 bases. Trimming at V came to 6 bases and at J to 7 bases, leaving 3 bases not matched to a gene. Germline V gene data show CDR1 as LGHDT and CDR2 as YNNKEL (reference sequence). This CDR3 has 14 residues. The CDR3 reads CASSRTSGGHTQYF. In DNA, the CDR3 is TGTGCCAGCAGTCGGACTAGCGGGGGGCATACGCAGTATTTT.

This sequence joins TRBV7-6 and TRBJ1-1, with TRBD1 identical over 11 bases. V shed 5 bases, J shed 5 bases, and the junction held 1 base outside the gene matches. Germline V CDR1 and CDR2: SGHVS, FNYEAQ. This CDR3 has 13 amino acids. The CDR3 nucleotides are TGTGCCAGCAGCGGGACAGGGGGGACTGAAGCTTTCTTT. Translating it yields CASSGTGGTEAFF.

The chain joins TRBV27 to TRBJ1-2; D is ambiguous. V dropped 6 bases and J dropped 5 bases, with 16 bases sitting between them. The CDR3 sequence is 14 residues long. Germline assignment: CDR1 MNHEY and CDR2 SMNVEV (reference sequence). The CDR3 nucleotides read TGTGCCAGCAGGTCTGTCGGAGATGGATATGGCTACACCTTC. Protein product: CASRSVGDGYGYTF.

J is TRBJ1-2 and V is TRBV21-1; the table's TRBD1 call for D was not verified on the DNA. TRBV21-1 is a pseudogene. The CDR3 length is 15 residues. CDR3 residues: CASSKDVTGRNGYTF. As DNA, the CDR3 is TGTGCCAGCAGCAAAGATGTGACAGGGAGGAATGGCTACACCTTC.

This chain joins TRBV7-8 and TRBJ1-4, with unresolved D. The CDR3 covers 13 residues. The germline gives CDR1 SGHVS, CDR2 FQNEAQ. Trimming took off 6 bases at V and 0 bases at J, with 5 bases between the two ends. The CDR3 spells CASRGTTNEKLFF. DNA of the CDR3: TGTGCCAGCAGGGGGACAACTAATGAAAAACTGTTTTTT. Together with reference TRBV7-8 and TRBJ1-4, the CDR3 gives the full variable domain: GAGVSQSPRYKVAKRGQDVALRCDPISGHVSLFWYQQALGQGPEFLTYFQNEAQLDKSGLPSDRFFAERPEGSVSTLKIQRTQQEDSAVYLCASRGTTNEKLFFGSGTQLSVL.

DNA for the CDR3: TGTGCCAGCAGTTTAAGTGGGACAGCTAGCACAGATACGCAGTATTTT. Encoded protein: CASSLSGTASTDTQYF. V is TRBV28 and J is TRBJ2-3; 7 bases map to TRBD1. This CDR3 comprises 16 residues. Per germline, CDR1 MDHEN and CDR2 SYDVKM. J was trimmed by 0 bases and V by 2 bases; bases with no gene match: 5.

V usage is TRBV7-2 and J usage is TRBJ2-5; 14 nucleotides match TRBD2. Germline CDR1 and CDR2: SGHTA and FQGNSA. J lost 5 bases, V lost 5 bases, and 7 bases had no gene match. The CDR3 consists of 16 residues. CDR3 residues: CASSPTSGGGLETQYF. The CDR3 nucleotides read TGTGCCAGCAGCCCGACTAGCGGGGGGGGTTTGGAGACCCAGTACTTC.

The chain joins TRBV5-5 to TRBJ1-1, with a possible D match to TRBD1 (5 bases). Deletions cut 3 bases from V and 0 bases from J, with 12 bases between. This CDR3 contains 15 residues. The germline V gene encodes CDR1 SGHKS and CDR2 YYEKEE (reference sequence). CDR3 coding DNA: TGTGCCAGCAGCTGGTCTGGGGCGGTGAACACTGAAGCTTTCTTT. Its translation is CASSWSGAVNTEAFF.

Here the CDR3 reads CASSPPGGARTEAFF. CDR3 sequence (DNA): TGTGCCAGCAGCCCCCCGGGGGGGGCGCGCACTGAAGCTTTCTTT. The chain uses TRBV9 and TRBJ1-1, with TRBD1 as a possible D gene (6 bases). Per the germline V gene, CDR1 is SGDLS and CDR2 is YYNGEE. Trimming took 4 bases from V and 4 from J, leaving 17 bases between them. CDR3 length: 15 residues.

In this sample, this clone turned up once. The chain employs TRBV19 and TRBJ1-4, with 7 bases fitting TRBD1. The germline V gene encodes CDR1 LNHDA and CDR2 SQIVND (reference sequence). This CDR3 region has 14 residues. V trimming: 8 bases; J trimming: 8 bases; junction bases outside the gene matches: 11. Here the CDR3 reads CASGPQARGEKLFF. The CDR3, as DNA: TGTGCCAGTGGTCCCCAGGCCAGGGGGGAAAAACTGTTTTTT.

This clone was seen a few times. One junction end does not reproduce the germline sequence, and a read error may be involved. The chain joins TRBV6-5 to TRBJ1-2, with D possibly being TRBD1 (5 bases). This CDR3 is built from 15 residues. Germline-derived CDR1 and CDR2 are MNHEY and SVGAGI. CDR3 sequence: CASSDSRGADYGYTF. The CDR3 DNA is TGTGCCAGCAGTGACTCTCGGGGCGCGGACTATGGCTACACCTTC.

V gene TRBV6-6 combines with J gene TRBJ2-1, with TRBD2 matching over 8 bases. Germline values: CDR1 MNHNY, CDR2 SVGAGI (reference sequence). Unmatched junction bases numbered 5, after V lost 7 bases and J lost 0 bases. This CDR3 comprises 15 residues. The CDR3 region has the DNA TGTGCCAGCACGGGGGGGAGCCTCTCCTACAATGAGCAGTTCTTC. Protein product: CASTGGSLSYNEQFF.

The V and J genes are TRBV2 and TRBJ2-7; D perhaps matches TRBD2 (5 bases). V dropped 0 bases and J dropped 2 bases, with 11 bases sitting between them. The germline V gene encodes CDR1 SNHLY and CDR2 FYNNEI. The CDR3 contains 15 residues. The DNA for the CDR3 is TGTGCCAGCAGTGAAGCGTACGGGAATCCCTACGAGCAGTACGTC. This sequence encodes CASSEAYGNPYEQYV.

The CDR3 spells CASSQPSGNANTGELFF. As DNA, the CDR3 is TGCGCCAGCAGCCAGCCATCCGGGAACGCGAACACCGGGGAGCTGTTTTTT. The chain combines TRBV4-1 with TRBJ2-2, with D tentatively TRBD2 (5 bases). The CDR3 spans 17 residues. Trimming shortened V by 3 bases and J by 0 bases, and 14 bases separated the two germline ends. Germline V CDR1 and CDR2: MGHRA, YSYEKL.

This chain links TRBV7-6 with TRBJ2-3; no firm D call. Trimming cost V 5 bases and J 6 bases, with 18 bases left between them. The germline gives CDR1 SGHVS, CDR2 FNYEAQ. The CDR3 length is 15 residues. DNA of the CDR3: TGTGCCAGCAGCGCGTCGATTCTCCCGAGGGATACGCAGTATTTT. This codes for CASSASILPRDTQYF.